The present T cell receptor (beta chain) was sequenced within a study of early T cells in non-severe SARS-CoV-2 infection. This clonotype turned up a few times. CDR1 and CDR2 from the germline V gene are MGHRA and YSYEKL. The CDR3 is 14 residues long. J was trimmed by 3 bases and V by 3 bases; bases with no gene match: 3. TCRdb called the 5' RACE reads again in MiXCR, with one record for every CDR3 protein. The repertoire holds approximately 100,000 distinct CDR3 sequences, with less than 15% as singletons. The sample taken for sequencing was whole blood. The TCR sequence derives from an adult who was a healthcare worker with PCR-confirmed SARS-CoV-2 infection or an uninfected control (not recorded which). The chain has TRBV4-1 and TRBJ1-2, with 8 bases identical to TRBD1. CDR3 nucleotide sequence: TGCGCCAGCAGCCAGGGACAGGTCTACTATGGCTACACCTTC. It codes for CASSQGQVYYGYTF.